The 26 T cell receptor beta chains given below trace back to one sample, sequenced in a study of breast tumors, draining lymph nodes, adjacent tissues. One entry per CDR3 protein, called by TCRdb with MiXCR from the multiplex PCR reads. The sample records 150,000 to 200,000 distinct CDR3 sequences, approximately 30% being singletons. Breast cancer patients provided tissue from their axillary draining lymph nodes. The sequencing input was axillary lymph node tissue. Receptor source: a female donor with breast cancer. Some clones in this sample may be carry-over from other donors' samples.

This clonotype was seen many times. The V gene is TRBV3-1, the J gene TRBJ1-2, with a possible D match to TRBD1 (5 bases). Germline lookup yields CDR1 LGHDT and CDR2 YNNKEL (reference sequence). The CDR3 has 14 amino acids. The germline V and J ends were trimmed by 1 base and 2 bases, with 8 bases remaining between them. CDR3 in DNA: TGTGCCAGCAGCCAAGGGAGGGGAAACTATGGCTACACCTTC. Residues: CASSQGRGNYGYTF.

As regards this clonotype: Since a much larger clone is just one base distant, this may be a read error. This chain joins TRBV20-1 and TRBJ2-1, with D uncertain. Trimming removed 3 bases from V and 9 bases from J, with 18 bases in between. The germline V gene has CDR1 DFQATT and CDR2 SNEGSKA (reference sequence). The CDR3 has 14 amino acids. The CDR3: CSARAVLGHTEQFF. CDR3 bases: TGCAGTGCTAGGGCAGTTCTAGGGCACACTGAGCAGTTCTTC.

CDR3 sequence reads: CASSESYAPIGSTDTQYF. The CDR3 region has the DNA TGCGCCAGCAGCGAATCCTACGCTCCCATAGGGAGCACAGATACGCAGTATTTT. The rearrangement joins TRBV5-1 to TRBJ2-3; unclear D gene. This CDR3 contains 18 residues. Germline-derived CDR1 and CDR2 are SGHRS and YFSETQ. Trimming removed 4 bases at V and 0 bases at J, with 21 bases between.

This clonotype was detected only a few times. It may be a read error: a sequence one base away is much more abundant. CDR3 protein: CASSSLGGAQFF. CDR3 in DNA: TGTGCCAGCAGCTCACTAGGGGGAGCGCAGTTCTTC. The rearrangement links TRBV11-2 to TRBJ2-1; TRBD1 is a possible D gene (6 bases). V lost 4 bases to trimming and J lost 12 bases, with 13 bases between them. The germline V gene has CDR1 SGHAT and CDR2 FQNNGV. The CDR3 runs to 12 residues. Filled out from reference TRBV11-2 and TRBJ2-1, the complete variable domain reads EAGVAQSPRYKIIEKRQSVAFWCNPISGHATLYWYQQILGQGPKLLIQFQNNGVVDDSQLPKDRFSAERLKGVDSTLKIQPAKLEDSAVYLCASSSLGGAQFFGPGTRLTVL.

The chain uses TRBV9 and TRBJ2-5, with D perhaps matching TRBD2 (6 bases). Trimming removed 2 bases at V and 1 base at J, with 9 bases between. Germline CDR1 reads SGDLS; CDR2 reads YYNGEE. The CDR3 extends over 14 amino acids. The CDR3 bases are TGTGCCAGCAGCGTTGCGGGGATCCAAGAGACCCAGTACTTC. Translation: CASSVAGIQETQYF.

Ten or more counts support this clonotype. This chain connects TRBV5-8 to TRBJ2-1, with a possible D match to TRBD2 (5 bases). Germline values: CDR1 SGHTS, CDR2 YDEGEE. CDR3 length: 15 amino acids. Trimming shortened V by 3 bases and J by 0 bases, and 10 bases separated the two germline ends. This chain's CDR3 is CASSSDFSSYNEQFF. CDR3 nucleotide sequence: TGTGCCAGCAGCTCGGACTTTAGCTCCTACAATGAGCAGTTCTTC.

The chain has TRBV7-9 and TRBJ1-1, with unresolved D. From germline, CDR1 is SEHNR and CDR2 FQNEAQ (reference sequence). The CDR3 is made up of 14 amino acids. Trimming left V 5 bases short and J 0 bases short, with 10 bases between. CDR3 in amino acids: CASSPDLMNTEAFF. CDR3 coding DNA: TGTGCCAGCAGCCCAGACCTTATGAACACTGAAGCTTTCTTT.

Turning to this clonotype: Likely a read error: the CDR3 ends without its conserved phenylalanine or tryptophan. The chain recombines TRBV14 with TRBJ2-3; a weak D match, TRBD2 (6 bases). The V end was cut by 5 bases, the J end by 5 bases, with 17 bases between. CDR3 length: 15 amino acids. Germline V gives CDR1 SGHDN, CDR2 FVKESK. CDR3 region: CASSTALGGRDTQYL. The DNA of the CDR3 is TGTGCCAGCAGCACCGCCCTAGGAGGGAGAGATACGCAGTATCTT.

This clonotype was seen many times. The chain recombines TRBV6-5 with TRBJ1-5; the D gene is possibly TRBD1 (5 bases). This CDR3 has 15 residues. Looked up from germline, CDR1 is MNHEY and CDR2 is SVGAGI. V was trimmed by 8 bases and J by 0 bases, leaving 14 bases between them. In DNA form, the CDR3 reads TGTGCCAGCGGACGACAGCCGTATAGCAATCAGCCCCAGCATTTT. Its protein product is CASGRQPYSNQPQHF.

To note about this clonotype: The CDR3 does not end in the conserved phenylalanine or tryptophan, so this is likely a read error. The J gene is TRBJ1-4, the V gene TRBV19; 7 nucleotides align to TRBD1. V lost 9 bases to trimming and J lost 11 bases; unmatched junction nucleotides: 15. Germline values: CDR1 LNHDA, CDR2 SQIVND (reference sequence). The CDR3 is 14 residues long. CDR3 protein: CASSPDRETVKLFS. The CDR3 DNA reads as TGTGCCAGCAGTCCCGACAGGGAGACGGTTAAACTGTTTTCT.

This clonotype was seen at least ten times. V is TRBV5-8 and J is TRBJ1-6; 11 positions match TRBD1. With V trimmed by 5 bases and J by 7 bases, 5 bases remained unmatched. Germline V gene data show CDR1 as SGHTS and CDR2 as YDEGEE. The CDR3 runs to 15 residues. The CDR3 coding sequence is TGTGCCAGCAGATCCGGGACAGGGGGGAATTCACCCCTCCACTTT. As protein: CASRSGTGGNSPLHF.

The CDR3 sequence: CASTVIDRAHQPQHF. CDR3 nucleotide sequence: TGTGCCAGCACCGTGATAGACAGGGCCCATCAGCCCCAGCATTTT. The chain recombines TRBV2 with TRBJ1-5, with 7 positions matching TRBD1. The CDR3 totals 15 residues. CDR1 is SNHLY and CDR2 is FYNNEI in the germline V gene. V shed 7 bases, J shed 5 bases, and the junction held 11 bases outside the gene matches.

Ten or more counts support this clonotype. The junction does not match germline at one end; this may be a read error. CDR3 DNA sequence: TGTGCCAGCAGCTTAACGGGGCAGGGGATCGGTGGCTACCCCTTC. Amino acid sequence: CASSLTGQGIGGYPF. This rearrangement joins TRBV7-3 to TRBJ1-2; D possibly corresponds to TRBD1 (6 bases). Per the germline V gene, CDR1 is SGHTA and CDR2 is FQGTGA. The CDR3 is 15 residues long.

The chain is built from TRBV27 and TRBJ2-1; 8 bases are shared with TRBD2. V gave up 5 bases and J gave up 1 base; unmatched junction bases: 1. The CDR3 contains 14 residues. Germline lookup yields CDR1 MNHEY and CDR2 SMNVEV (reference sequence). For the CDR3, the DNA is TGTGCCAGCAGTAGCGGGAGTTCCTACAATGAGCAGTTCTTC. It codes for CASSSGSSYNEQFF.

The genes are TRBV11-3 and TRBJ2-7; 7 positions match TRBD1. Germline CDR1 and CDR2: SGHNT and YENEEA. The CDR3 loop spans 17 amino acids. The trim removed 5 bases at V and 1 base at J, leaving 14 bases unmatched. DNA of the CDR3: TGTGCCAGCAGCCACCGTAATCGACAGGGACCTTCCTACGAGCAGTACTTC. This encodes CASSHRNRQGPSYEQYF. Using reference TRBV11-3 and TRBJ2-7 for the parts outside the CDR3, the full variable domain is EAGVVQSPRYKIIEKKQPVAFWCNPISGHNTLYWYLQNLGQGPELLIRYENEEAVDDSQLPKDRFSAERLKGVDSTLKIQPAELGDSAVYLCASSHRNRQGPSYEQYFGPGTRLTVT.

At least ten counts were recorded for this clonotype. V is TRBV6-4 and J is TRBJ1-6, with D hard to call. The CDR3 totals 14 residues. V was cut by 0 bases and J by 11 bases, with 11 bases left in between. The germline gives CDR1 MRHNA, CDR2 SNTAGT. Here the CDR3 DNA reads TGTGCCAGCAGTGACTCGGCAGGCCAAACACCCCTCCACTTT. Residues: CASSDSAGQTPLHF.

The gene calls are TRBV20-1 and TRBJ1-4; D is uncertain. The CDR3 sequence is 14 residues long. Trimming removed 6 bases at V and 0 bases at J, with 11 bases between. Germline loops: CDR1 DFQATT, CDR2 SNEGSKA (reference sequence). The chain's CDR3 is CSARKPTTNEKLFF. In DNA form, the CDR3 reads TGCAGTGCAAGGAAGCCGACAACTAATGAAAAACTGTTTTTT.

Ten or more counts support this clonotype. The rearrangement joins TRBV27 to TRBJ1-6; 10 positions agree with TRBD1. The trim removed 5 bases at V and 10 bases at J, leaving 14 bases unmatched. Germline loops: CDR1 MNHEY, CDR2 SMNVEV (reference sequence). The CDR3 totals 17 residues. The CDR3 reads CASSPRARGQGTSPLHF. Here the CDR3 DNA reads TGTGCCAGCAGTCCCCGTGCTCGGGGACAGGGGACCTCACCCCTCCACTTT.

This clonotype was seen repeatedly, ten times or more. V gene TRBV5-1 combines with J gene TRBJ2-7; 7 nucleotides agree with TRBD1. V was clipped by 1 base and J by 3 bases; unmatched bases: 7. The germline gives CDR1 SGHRS, CDR2 YFSETQ. The CDR3 is 15 residues long. CDR3 amino acids: CASSLYGTAYYEQYF. The CDR3, as DNA: TGCGCCAGCAGCTTGTATGGGACAGCGTACTACGAGCAGTACTTC. The full variable domain, completed using reference TRBV5-1 and TRBJ2-7, is KAGVTQTPRYLIKTRGQQVTLSCSPISGHRSVSWYQQTPGQGLQFLFEYFSETQRNKGNFPGRFSGRQFSNSRSEMNVSTLELGDSALYLCASSLYGTAYYEQYFGPGTRLTVT.

In this sample, this clonotype turned up a few times. A much larger clone differs from this one at a single base, so this may be a read error. This chain joins TRBV7-9 and TRBJ2-1; 8 bases map to TRBD2. This CDR3 is 15 amino acids long. CDR1 and CDR2 from the germline V gene are SEHNR and FQNEAQ (reference sequence). The CDR3 DNA is TGTGCCAGCAGCTTAGGAGGGACTAGATACAATGAGCAGCTCTTC. Translating gives CASSLGGTRYNEQLF.

This clonotype was detected ten times or more. The chain recombines TRBV5-6 with TRBJ1-2; possible D gene TRBD1, 6 bases. The germline V gene has CDR1 SGHDT and CDR2 YYEEEE. CDR3 length equals 14 residues. Trimming stripped 2 bases from V and 6 bases from J, with 14 bases between. The CDR3 loop reads CASSLRGGRDGYTF. In nucleotides, the CDR3 is TGTGCCAGCAGCTTACGGGGGGGCAGGGATGGCTACACCTTC. The variable domain in full, with the rest retrieved from reference TRBV5-6 and TRBJ1-2, is DAGVTQSPTHLIKTRGQQVTLRCSPKSGHDTVSWYQQALGQGPQFIFQYYEEEERQRGNFPDRFSGHQFPNYSSELNVNALLLGDSALYLCASSLRGGRDGYTFGSGTRLTVV.

Turning to this clonotype: One end of the junction varies from germline; a read error may be responsible. V gene TRBV7-9 combines with J gene TRBJ2-1; 8 bases align to TRBD2. Germline loops: CDR1 SEHNR, CDR2 FQNEAQ (reference sequence). The CDR3 consists of 18 residues. CDR3 bases: TGTGCCAGCAGCCCCCAATTTTCAGCAGCGGGGGATCCCCATGAGCATTTCTTC. This sequence encodes CASSPQFSAAGDPHEHFF.

This clonotype was recorded many times. V and J are TRBV24-1 and TRBJ1-1; no clear D. Trimming removed 1 base from V and 7 bases from J, with 6 bases in between. The CDR3 spans 12 residues. Germline V lookup: CDR1 KGHDR, CDR2 SFDVKD. DNA for the CDR3: TGTGCCACCAGTGATTTTTCAGATGAAGCTTTCTTT. This gives the protein CATSDFSDEAFF.

The chain joins TRBV7-3 to TRBJ1-1, with D maybe TRBD1 (6 bases). V was shortened by 3 bases and J by 4 bases, with 9 bases between the two germline ends. Germline loops: CDR1 SGHTA, CDR2 FQGTGA. CDR3 length: 13 residues. The CDR3 region has the DNA TGTGCCAGCAGCTTCGGGGGCGGCACTGAAGCTTTCTTT. This codes for CASSFGGGTEAFF.

The chain employs TRBV9 and TRBJ2-2, with 7 bases aligning to TRBD1. The CDR3 consists of 16 residues. Trimming removed 3 bases from V and 3 bases from J; junction bases left unmatched: 8. Germline CDR1 reads SGDLS; CDR2 reads YYNGEE. CDR3 sequence (DNA): TGTGCCAGCAGCGCACCGGGACAGCGAGACACCGGGGAGCTGTTTTTT. This codes for CASSAPGQRDTGELFF.

This rearrangement joins TRBV9 to TRBJ1-2; 8 bases fit TRBD1. Per germline, CDR1 SGDLS and CDR2 YYNGEE. V was clipped by 4 bases and J by 5 bases; unmatched bases: 7. There are 14 residues in the CDR3. CDR3 in amino acids: CASSNRDRPYGYTF. For the CDR3, the DNA is TGTGCCAGCAGCAACCGGGACAGGCCATATGGCTACACCTTC.